Each of the 28 T cell receptor beta chains below was sequenced from the same sample in a study of PD-1 blockade in classical Hodgkin lymphoma (dated by TCRdb to between 2020 and 2021). The time point label corresponds to: cycle 1 day 1 (C1D1), immediately before nivolumab initiation. All trial patients had relapsed after autologous stem cell transplantation, with cohorts A, B and C differing in prior brentuximab vedotin exposure. Libraries were made using the immunoSEQ multiplex PCR assay. In its TCRdb copy, this immuneACCESS table keeps in-frame sequences only and misses some clones. Where compared with another copy, unresolved V genes explain less than half of these, and the others have no known cause. In all, the sample holds roughly 15,000 clones, and around 61% of those were seen once. The top ten clones comprise around a tenth of the sample. The specimen comprised peripheral blood mononuclear cells (PBMCs), sampled at baseline. The receptors here all came from a human donor with classical Hodgkin lymphoma.

The count of this clone is one. This chain connects TRBV29-1 to TRBJ2-2, with D maybe TRBD1 (5 bases). V shed 4 bases and J shed 7 bases, with 13 bases lying between them. Germline CDR1 and CDR2: SQVTM and ANQGSEA. The CDR3 is 13 residues long. The CDR3 is CSVGPGLIGELFF. The CDR3 DNA reads TGCAGCGTTGGGCCAGGGTTGATCGGGGAGCTGTTTTTT.

The rearrangement uses TRBV6-6 and TRBJ2-7; 9 bases line up with TRBD1. With V trimmed by 6 bases and J by 3 bases, 9 bases remained unmatched. Germline values: CDR1 MNHNY, CDR2 SVGAGI (reference sequence). The CDR3 is 15 residues long. DNA for the CDR3: TGTGCCAGCAGACCTCGGGGGGACAGGGTCTACGAGCAGTACTTC. It is translated as CASRPRGDRVYEQYF.

CDR3 bases: TGCGCCAGCAGCCCCGGGACGGCTGCTATGAACACTGAAGCTTTCTTT. Its protein is CASSPGTAAMNTEAFF. The chain combines TRBV4-1 with TRBJ1-1; possibly TRBD1 for D (5 bases). This CDR3 spans 16 amino acids. V was shortened by 4 bases and J by 0 bases, with 15 bases between the two germline ends. CDR1 and CDR2 (germline): MGHRA, YSYEKL.

V usage is TRBV4-1 and J usage is TRBJ1-6; D remains unclear. CDR1 is MGHRA, CDR2 YSYEKL, per germline. Deletions cut 1 base from V and 8 bases from J, with 9 bases between. This CDR3 is 14 amino acids long. CDR3 nucleotides: TGCGCCAGCAGCCAAGTCGTTGTGGATTCACCCCTCCACTTT. Translation: CASSQVVVDSPLHF.

The gene calls are TRBV4-1 and TRBJ2-7, with a weak D call TRBD1 (5 bases). Deletions cut 0 bases from V and 3 bases from J, with 9 bases between. Per germline, CDR1 MGHRA and CDR2 YSYEKL. This CDR3 has 14 amino acids. CDR3 in amino acids: CASSQEWQGYEQYF. In DNA form, the CDR3 reads TGCGCCAGCAGCCAAGAATGGCAGGGCTACGAGCAGTACTTC.

This clone has just one count. This sequence joins TRBV5-4 and TRBJ1-1, with TRBD1 as a possible D gene (6 bases). Trimming took 5 bases from V and 0 from J, leaving 14 bases between them. The CDR3 contains 15 residues. Germline values: CDR1 SGHNT, CDR2 YYREEE (reference sequence). The CDR3 spells CASRLTGDMNTEAFF. The CDR3 DNA reads as TGTGCCAGCAGGTTGACAGGAGATATGAACACTGAAGCTTTCTTT.

The table lists this clone with a count of one. The J gene is TRBJ2-7, the V gene TRBV6-6; 12 positions agree with TRBD2. CDR3 length: 14 amino acids. The V gene's germline CDR1 is MNHNY and CDR2 SVGAGI (reference sequence). With 5 bases clipped from V and 2 bases from J, the junction kept 1 base outside the gene matches. This CDR3 reads CASSPSGRAYEQYF. For the CDR3, the DNA is TGTGCCAGCAGTCCTAGCGGGAGGGCCTACGAGCAGTACTTC.

The chain has TRBV14 and TRBJ2-1, with D perhaps matching TRBD2 (6 bases). CDR1 SGHDN and CDR2 FVKESK come from the germline V gene. The CDR3 consists of 16 residues. Trimming left V 7 bases short and J 4 bases short, with 20 bases between. The DNA of the CDR3 is TGTGCCAGCACGGTCGGCGGGATGAAGAGTTACAATGAGCAGTTCTTC. It is translated as CASTVGGMKSYNEQFF.

The V and J genes are TRBV7-6 and TRBJ2-7; D is possibly TRBD2 (6 bases). Germline assignment: CDR1 SGHVS and CDR2 FNYEAQ. The length of the CDR3 is 11 residues. V was clipped by 5 bases and J by 7 bases, with 9 bases between them. Here the CDR3 reads CASSQGGEQYF. The DNA of the CDR3 is TGTGCCAGCAGCCAGGGAGGAGAGCAGTACTTC.

This chain uses TRBV28 with TRBJ1-5; D uncertain. The germline CDR1 and CDR2 sequences are MDHEN and SYDVKM. There are 16 residues in the CDR3. Trimming removed 5 bases from V and 0 bases from J, with 14 bases in between. CDR3 bases: TGTGCCAGCAGTCCCCGGACCGTCTATAGCAATCAGCCCCAGCATTTT. Encoded protein: CASSPRTVYSNQPQHF.

The rearrangement uses TRBV11-3 and TRBJ1-2; 9 nucleotides line up with TRBD1. Germline V gene data show CDR1 as SGHNT and CDR2 as YENEEA. The V and J ends lost 2 bases and 8 bases, in that order; junction bases with no gene match: 9. CDR3 size: 15 residues. Here the CDR3 DNA reads TGTGCCAGCAGCTTACCAGTACGGACAGGGGACGGCTACACCTTC. Translation: CASSLPVRTGDGYTF.

Judged by abundance, this clone is medium-sized. V and J are TRBV2 and TRBJ2-7, with TRBD2 matching over 11 bases. The CDR3 extends over 15 amino acids. Germline loops: CDR1 SNHLY, CDR2 FYNNEI. Trimming took 7 bases from V and 7 from J; bases not matched to a gene: 12. As DNA, the CDR3 is TGTGCCAGCATTGAGCCGGGACTAGCGGCTCCAGAGCAGTACTTC. Protein product: CASIEPGLAAPEQYF.

The rearrangement links TRBV5-1 to TRBJ1-2; tentative D call: TRBD1 (6 bases). Germline CDR1 and CDR2: SGHRS and YFSETQ. This CDR3 is 17 amino acids long. The ends were cut back, 1 base at V and 4 bases at J, with 20 bases in the middle. CDR3 residues: CASSLQGPVGDLYGYTF. The CDR3 nucleotides read TGCGCCAGCAGCTTGCAGGGGCCTGTGGGGGACCTCTATGGCTACACCTTC.

The chain has TRBV4-2 and TRBJ2-7, with TRBD2 matching 12 bases. Germline V CDR1 and CDR2: LGHNA, YNFKEQ. The CDR3 runs to 15 residues. With V trimmed by 5 bases and J by 2 bases, 4 bases remained unmatched. The CDR3 is CASSLLAGGTYEQYF. The DNA of the CDR3 is TGTGCCAGCAGCTTACTAGCGGGAGGTACCTACGAGCAGTACTTC.

The CDR3 is CASSSRHGGVHQETQYF. The CDR3 bases are TGCGCCAGCAGCTCCCGCCATGGGGGGGTTCACCAAGAGACCCAGTACTTC. The chain combines TRBV5-1 with TRBJ2-5; 7 bases line up with TRBD2. Germline CDR1 is SGHRS and CDR2 is YFSETQ. J gave up 0 bases and V 3 bases, and 11 bases lay outside the gene matches. This CDR3 comprises 17 residues.

The chain carries TRBV28 and TRBJ2-7; 7 positions agree with TRBD2. The trim removed 1 base at V and 1 base at J, leaving 7 bases unmatched. The germline gives CDR1 MDHEN, CDR2 SYDVKM. CDR3 length: 16 amino acids. The chain's CDR3 is CASSLLGGISSYEQYF. Written as DNA, the CDR3 is TGTGCCAGCAGTTTATTGGGGGGGATAAGTTCCTACGAGCAGTACTTC.

This clone was recorded a few times. This sequence joins TRBV7-2 and TRBJ2-7; 12 bases fit TRBD2. The length of the CDR3 is 17 residues. After removal of 5 bases from V and 4 bases from J, the junction contained 12 bases not matched to a gene. CDR1 and CDR2 from the germline V gene are SGHTA and FQGNSA. This CDR3 is CASSPKRLAGVIYEQYF. CDR3 DNA: TGTGCCAGCAGCCCGAAGCGACTAGCGGGAGTTATATACGAGCAGTACTTC.

This clone was counted between two and nine times. This chain joins TRBV13 and TRBJ1-5, with D maybe TRBD1 (6 bases). Germline values: CDR1 PRHDT, CDR2 FYEKMQ (reference sequence). The CDR3 spans 15 residues. V was shortened by 2 bases and J by 3 bases, with 11 bases between the two germline ends. CDR3 bases: TGTGCCAGCAGCTTAAGGGGGGCGTCCAATCAGCCCCAGCATTTT. This sequence encodes CASSLRGASNQPQHF.

The V and J genes are TRBV9 and TRBJ2-3; D tentatively reads TRBD1 or TRBD2 (6 bases each). The CDR3 is made up of 15 amino acids. Germline V gene sequence: CDR1 SGDLS, CDR2 YYNGEE. Trimming removed 4 bases from V and 1 base from J, with 13 bases in between. CDR3 in amino acids: CASSYGGAGTDTQYF. CDR3 bases: TGTGCCAGCAGCTACGGGGGCGCCGGCACAGATACGCAGTATTTT.

The gene calls are TRBV6-1 and TRBJ1-5; 8 bases agree with TRBD1. Germline values: CDR1 MNHNS, CDR2 SASEGT. The CDR3 sequence is 13 residues long. V was pared by 3 bases and J by 11 bases, with 6 bases of the junction left unmatched. The CDR3 region is CASSDRGLKAQHF. The DNA of the CDR3 is TGTGCCAGCAGTGACAGGGGGCTGAAGGCCCAGCATTTT.

CDR3 nucleotides: TGCGCCAGCAGCCAAGCCTTTCGGGAGGCGCATGGAAATGAGCAGTTCTTC. Translation gives CASSQAFREAHGNEQFF. This sequence joins TRBV4-1 and TRBJ2-1, with 7 positions matching TRBD2. In germline, CDR1 is MGHRA, CDR2 YSYEKL. The CDR3 is 17 amino acids. Losses at the gene ends were 1 base for V and 7 bases for J; bases not matched to a gene: 13.

This clone has only one observation. The gene calls are TRBV5-1 and TRBJ1-4, with D unclear. The CDR3 is 13 residues long. Per the germline V gene, CDR1 is SGHRS and CDR2 is YFSETQ. V gave up 5 bases and J gave up 4 bases, with 9 bases separating them. Written as DNA, the CDR3 is TGCGCCAGCAGGGTAGGGAATAATGAAAAACTGTTTTTT. Translated, it gives CASRVGNNEKLFF.

J is TRBJ2-1 and V is TRBV11-2, with D perhaps TRBD2 (5 bases). V gave up 5 bases and J gave up 0 bases, with 20 bases separating them. The CDR3 extends over 18 amino acids. Germline CDR1 SGHAT, CDR2 FQNNGV. The CDR3, as DNA: TGTGCCAGCAGCCCAGGAGGAAGCGGTACCTCCTCCTACAATGAGCAGTTCTTC. Protein sequence: CASSPGGSGTSSYNEQFF.

The chain is built from TRBV2 and TRBJ2-7; D is undetermined. Germline V gene sequence: CDR1 SNHLY, CDR2 FYNNEI. CDR3 length: 12 residues. Deletions cut 10 bases from V and 5 bases from J, with 15 bases between. In nucleotides, the CDR3 is TGTGCCATACGCTATAGGGAACACGAGCAGTACTTC. It specifies CAIRYREHEQYF.

The chain has TRBV27 and TRBJ1-1, with D unresolved. Germline V CDR1 and CDR2: MNHEY, SMNVEV (reference sequence). With 3 bases removed from V and 1 base from J, the gap between germline ends came to 9 bases. The CDR3 length is 14 residues. CDR3 sequence (DNA): TGTGCCAGCAGTTTTTTGGCTCCGAACACTGAAGCTTTCTTT. It specifies CASSFLAPNTEAFF.

Regarding this clone: The sample carries other DNA sequences with the same CDR3. The chain carries TRBV27 and TRBJ2-5; 7 positions agree with TRBD2. V lost 6 bases, J lost 4 bases, and 11 bases stayed unmatched. CDR1 and CDR2 (germline): MNHEY, SMNVEV (reference sequence). The CDR3 has 15 amino acids. CDR3 nucleotides: TGTGCCAGCAGCCTCCTCCGGGGAGGGAGAGAGACCCAGTACTTC. As protein: CASSLLRGGRETQYF.

This rearrangement joins TRBV6-5 to TRBJ1-2; D gene unclear. V lost 8 bases and J 2 bases, leaving 12 bases between the germline ends. The CDR3 covers 13 residues. Germline lookup yields CDR1 MNHEY and CDR2 SVGAGI. CDR3 amino acids: CASHRGRNYGYTF. DNA of the CDR3: TGTGCCAGCCACCGCGGTAGGAACTATGGCTACACCTTC.

V and J are TRBV15 and TRBJ2-1; D might be TRBD1 (6 bases). The CDR3 has 14 residues. The germline gives CDR1 LNHNV, CDR2 YYDKDF (reference sequence). Deletions cut 3 bases from V and 9 bases from J, with 15 bases between. The CDR3 protein is CATSRRSRGTEQFF. Written as DNA, the CDR3 is TGTGCCACCAGCAGGAGGAGCAGGGGCACTGAGCAGTTCTTC.